This TCR beta chain is drawn from a study of blood T cells in healthy people across ages. Looked up from germline, CDR1 is KGHSH and CDR2 is LQKENI. The CDR3 runs to 17 residues. V dropped 3 bases and J dropped 0 bases, with 15 bases sitting between them. Together with a sample-barcoded 5' primer, a J-beta primer mix was included in a second PCR lasting about 7 to 11 cycles. MiXCR was run by TCRdb on the 5' RACE reads, yielding one entry per CDR3 protein. The data show about 800,000 distinct CDR3 sequences, with 58% seen just once and 22% held by the top ten. The source of this sequence is a man younger than 40 in good health. The source material was blood. V gene TRBV18 combines with J gene TRBJ1-5; no definite D call. The CDR3 region has the DNA TGTGCCAGCTCACCCGCTTACAACAGCAATAGCAATCAGCCCCAGCATTTT. Residues: CASSPAYNSNSNQPQHF.